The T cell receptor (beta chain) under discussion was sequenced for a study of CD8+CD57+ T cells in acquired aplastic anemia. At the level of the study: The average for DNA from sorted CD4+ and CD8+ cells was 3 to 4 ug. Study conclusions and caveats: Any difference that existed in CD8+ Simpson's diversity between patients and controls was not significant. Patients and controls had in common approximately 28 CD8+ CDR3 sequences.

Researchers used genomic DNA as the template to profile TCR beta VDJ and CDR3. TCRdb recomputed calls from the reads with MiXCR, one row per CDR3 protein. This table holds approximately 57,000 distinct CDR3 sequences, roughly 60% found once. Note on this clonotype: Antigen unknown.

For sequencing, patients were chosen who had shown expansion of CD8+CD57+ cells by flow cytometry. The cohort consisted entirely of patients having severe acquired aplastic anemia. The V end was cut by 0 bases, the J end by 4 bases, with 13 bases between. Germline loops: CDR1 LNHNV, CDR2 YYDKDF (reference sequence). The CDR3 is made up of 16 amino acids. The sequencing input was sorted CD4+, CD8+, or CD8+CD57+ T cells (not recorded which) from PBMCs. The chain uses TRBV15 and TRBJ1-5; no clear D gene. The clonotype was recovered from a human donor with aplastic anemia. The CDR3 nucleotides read TGTGCCACCAGCAGAGATCGGGGTAGCAGAAATCAGCCCCAGCATTTT. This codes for CATSRDRGSRNQPQHF.